The present T cell receptor (beta chain) was sequenced within a study of blood T cell repertoires in COVID-19. Study-wide background: Both acute and convalescent COVID-19 samples were obtained from the United States, Italy and Spain.

Those enrolled in Seattle joined during active infection and were followed longitudinally afterward. V lost 5 bases and J lost 6, with 16 bases in between. This CDR3 spans 14 amino acids. Germline lookup yields CDR1 SGHTA and CDR2 FQGNSA. As handled by the study authors: Estimation of nucleated cell counts was performed using reference gene primer amplification. The table came from immunoSEQ multiplex PCR; TCRdb's copy has only in-frame clones and leaves some out. Clonal size and the V and J genes are those of that table, whereas D and trimming came from the DNA. The repertoire holds approximately 240,000 clones, with about 83% as singletons.

J is TRBJ1-2 and V is TRBV7-2, with D hard to call. The TCR comes from a woman aged 25 to 39 with COVID-19, enrolled during active disease. The specimen was peripheral blood. This chain's CDR3 is CASSPSFAGNGYTF. Here the CDR3 DNA reads TGTGCCAGCAGCCCTAGCTTCGCGGGCAATGGCTACACCTTC.